This section outlines one T cell receptor beta chain sequence together with its context. These data originate in a study of blood T cell repertoires in COVID-19. The method was immunoSEQ multiplex PCR; TCRdb's version includes in-frame clones alone and lacks a portion of them. Among 200,000 to 250,000 clones listed, roughly four fifths were seen once. V lost 10 bases and J lost 0; bases outside the gene matches: 8. Germline V gives CDR1 MNHEY, CDR2 SVGAGI. This CDR3 contains 15 residues. This TCR was recovered from an older woman who had recovered from COVID-19. This chain joins TRBV6-5 and TRBJ1-4; 7 nucleotides agree with TRBD1. Source material: PBMCs or T cells enriched from blood (not recorded which). The CDR3 nucleotides read TGTGCCACCCAACAGGGGTCCGCAACTAATGAAAAACTGTTTTTT. Its protein is CATQQGSATNEKLFF.